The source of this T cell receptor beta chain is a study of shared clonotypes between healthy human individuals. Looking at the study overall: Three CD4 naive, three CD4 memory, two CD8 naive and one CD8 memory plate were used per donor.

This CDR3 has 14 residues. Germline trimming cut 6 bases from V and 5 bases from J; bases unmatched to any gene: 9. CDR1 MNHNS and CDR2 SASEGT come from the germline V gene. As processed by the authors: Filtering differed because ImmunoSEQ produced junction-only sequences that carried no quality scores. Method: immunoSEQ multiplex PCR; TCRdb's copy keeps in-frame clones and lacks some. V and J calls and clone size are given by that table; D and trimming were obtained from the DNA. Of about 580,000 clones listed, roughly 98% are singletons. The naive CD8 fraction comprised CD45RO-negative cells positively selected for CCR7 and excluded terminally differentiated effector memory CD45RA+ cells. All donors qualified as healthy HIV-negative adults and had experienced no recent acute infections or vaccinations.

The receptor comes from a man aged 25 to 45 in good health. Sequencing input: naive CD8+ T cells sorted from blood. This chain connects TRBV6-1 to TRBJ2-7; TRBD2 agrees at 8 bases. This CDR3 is CASSGTGGDHEQYF. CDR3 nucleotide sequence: TGTGCCAGCAGCGGGACGGGAGGGGACCACGAGCAGTACTTC.